The rows below give T cell receptor beta chains drawn from one sample of a study of blood T cell repertoires in COVID-19. The protocol was immunoSEQ multiplex PCR, while the TCRdb copy is restricted to in-frame clones and leaves out a portion. The sample holds about 43,000 clones, about nine tenths seen once. Input material: peripheral blood. The source of these receptors is a man in his 60s with active COVID-19. The CDR3 runs from the conserved cysteine through the conserved F or W. The D gene is left open where the match is weak. Part of the rows lack a size; the others show once, few, many or a class for expanded clones.

CDR3 length: 14; clone size: NA; V gene: TRBV7-2; D gene: TRBD2; J gene: TRBJ2-7; CDR3 DNA: TGTGCCAGCAGCCCAGCGGGGAGCTACTACGAGCAGTACTTC; CDR3 protein: CASSPAGSYYEQYF
CDR3 length: 17; clone size: medium-sized; V gene: TRBV6-7; D gene: TRBD1; J gene: TRBJ1-5; CDR3 DNA: TGTGCCAGCAGTTACTCGCATAGGACAGGGGGCCGTCAGCCCCAGCATTTT; CDR3 protein: CASSYSHRTGGRQPQHF
CDR3 length: 16; clone size: once; V gene: TRBV5-4; D gene: TRBD2; J gene: TRBJ2-1; CDR3 DNA: TGTGCCAGCAGCAGGGGGGCGGGAGGGCCATACAATGAGCAGTTCTTC; CDR3 protein: CASSRGAGGPYNEQFF
CDR3 length: 22; clone size: NA; V gene: TRBV18; D gene: TRBD1; J gene: TRBJ2-2; CDR3 DNA: TGTGCCAGCTCACCATGTTTCGGGGTCGGGACAGGGTGTAATGAGGGCACCGGGGAGCTGTTTTTT; CDR3 protein: CASSPCFGVGTGCNEGTGELFF
CDR3 length: 13; clone size: NA; V gene: TRBV14; D gene: NA; J gene: TRBJ1-2; CDR3 DNA: TGTGCCAGCAGCCAAGATCGCAGGGATGGCTACACCTTC; CDR3 protein: CASSQDRRDGYTF
CDR3 length: 14; clone size: NA; V gene: TRBV6-5; D gene: NA; J gene: TRBJ1-2; CDR3 DNA: TGTGCCACCCACGGGAGGGGTGAGGACTATGGCTACACCTTC; CDR3 protein: CATHGRGEDYGYTF
CDR3 length: 15; clone size: once; V gene: TRBV5-5; D gene: NA; J gene: TRBJ1-2; CDR3 DNA: TGTGCCAGCAGCTTGAACTTCGGGACAACTCCCGACTACACCTTC; CDR3 protein: CASSLNFGTTPDYTF
CDR3 length: 11; clone size: NA; V gene: TRBV10-3; D gene: NA; J gene: TRBJ2-7; CDR3 DNA: TGTGCCATCAGGGCGGGGTACGAGCAGTACTTC; CDR3 protein: CAIRAGYEQYF
CDR3 length: 19; clone size: NA; V gene: TRBV7-6; D gene: TRBD2; J gene: TRBJ2-1; CDR3 DNA: TGTGCCAGCAGGAAAGCCCCCCTAGCGGGAAGTATAGTGGACAATGAGCAGTTCTTC; CDR3 protein: CASRKAPLAGSIVDNEQFF
CDR3 length: 13; clone size: NA; V gene: TRBV29-1; D gene: TRBD2; J gene: TRBJ2-1; CDR3 DNA: TGCAGCGTTGAAAGAGCGGGAGCCAATGAGCAGTTCTTC; CDR3 protein: CSVERAGANEQFF
CDR3 length: 19; clone size: NA; V gene: TRBV7-8; D gene: TRBD2; J gene: TRBJ2-5; CDR3 DNA: TGTGCCAGCAGTCCGATCCTGGGACTAGCGGGAGTGGGTCCAGAGACCCAGTACTTC; CDR3 protein: CASSPILGLAGVGPETQYF
CDR3 length: 20; clone size: NA; V gene: TRBV4-3; D gene: TRBD1; J gene: TRBJ2-6; CDR3 DNA: TGCGCCAGCAGCCAAGAGGTCGGACAGGGGAAAATATTTGGGGCCAACGTCCTGACTTTC; CDR3 protein: CASSQEVGQGKIFGANVLTF
CDR3 length: 14; clone size: NA; V gene: TRBV4-1; D gene: TRBD1; J gene: TRBJ1-3; CDR3 DNA: TGCGCCAGCAGTCAAACAGGGGAGGCAAACACCATATATTTT; CDR3 protein: CASSQTGEANTIYF
CDR3 length: 17; clone size: NA; V gene: TRBV28; D gene: TRBD1; J gene: TRBJ1-2; CDR3 DNA: TGTGCCAGCAAAGCCGTCGGACAGGGGGGCTTAAGGGCTGGCTACACCTTC; CDR3 protein: CASKAVGQGGLRAGYTF
CDR3 length: 15; clone size: NA; V gene: TRBV9; D gene: NA; J gene: TRBJ2-3; CDR3 DNA: TGTGCCAGCAGCGTAGAGCAGGCGAGCACAGATACGCAGTATTTT; CDR3 protein: CASSVEQASTDTQYF
CDR3 length: 13; clone size: NA; V gene: TRBV19; D gene: NA; J gene: TRBJ1-1; CDR3 DNA: TGTGCCAGCCGAACCGGGGGGTACACTGAAGCTTTCTTT; CDR3 protein: CASRTGGYTEAFF